This entry is about one TCR beta chain. This clonotype was seen repeatedly, ten times or more. Its antigen is currently not known. Per-base quality was not reported, and no clone a single base away is much larger than it. The sample belongs to a study of T cells in Graves' hyperthyroidism and ophthalmopathy (dated by TCRdb to 2018 to 2020). Broadly, across the study: Peripheral blood was sampled at the time of initial diagnosis, prior to any treatment. In addition, the study compared T-cell repertoires in thyroid tissue and in blood from about six Graves' hyperthyroidism patients. An independent validation cohort of 18 to 20 hyperthyroidism patients and approximately 16 patients who later progressed to ophthalmopathy tested prospective prediction of ophthalmopathy. After blood sampling, hyperthyroidism patients were treated with methimazole at a starting dose of 30 mg daily, and ophthalmopathy patients were treated with high-dose intravenous methylprednisolone. To identify TCR V-J signatures that set the groups apart, the researchers used a discovery cohort of about a hundred patients, made up of 40 to 45 with Graves' ophthalmopathy and some 58 with stable Graves' hyperthyroidism. For training and testing, the 80 to 100 patients in the discovery cohort were randomly divided in a 7:3 ratio. TCR Vbeta CDR3 sequencing of approximately 140 peripheral blood samples (over 40 ophthalmopathy, about 80 hyperthyroidism and roughly 17 progressor patients) is reported in the paper.

Here is what the overall study found, with its caveats: In cross-validation, a model built on a 13 V-J signature told ophthalmopathy apart from stable hyperthyroidism with approximately 90% sensitivity and roughly 81% specificity, and in testing the same model reached 80%/75%. Most expanded thyroid clonotypes (frequency above 0.001) were also detected in blood, a finding suggesting that blood repertoires may reflect thyroid immune responses. During validation, the model predicted progression to ophthalmopathy a median of approximately six months ahead of onset, with around 70% sensitivity and 72.22% specificity. Sample size was not statistically predetermined, and investigators were not blinded to group allocation.

Stable Graves' hyperthyroidism was defined as no progression to ophthalmopathy during 18 months of follow-up. Hyperthyroidism patients were aged 18 to 65 years and newly diagnosed, with disease duration of less than 2 months. Patients with uncontrolled infections, other autoimmune diseases, pregnancy or lactation were excluded. Diagnoses were established on the basis of clinical symptoms, serum thyroxine and TRAb, thyroid ultrasound, and orbital computed tomography. Ficoll-Paque density gradient centrifugation was used to isolate PBMCs from about 10 ml of fresh peripheral blood. Total RNA was extracted with Trizol reagent, and quality was checked on an Agilent 2100 Bioanalyzer. TCR beta CDR3 regions were amplified from RNA transcripts. The first round of RT-PCR for the TCR CDR3 was performed with the HTBI primer set and the Qiagen OneStep RT-PCR kit. The libraries were constructed in a second round of multiplex PCR and then size-selected and purified. The libraries were sequenced on an Illumina HiSeq2000 using paired-end 100 bp reads. Under the source paper's analysis protocol: SOAPnuke was used to process the raw data, with reads discarded if the reads contained adapters or uncalled bases, had a mean Phred below 15, or lacked an exact constant-primer or identifier match. COPE v1.2.5 was used to merge high-quality paired reads, and clonotypes were defined as unique nucleotide sequences. MiTCR v1.1 was used to align the clonotypes against IMGT TRBV, TRBD and TRBJ reference segments. The analysis included only V-J combinations with a frequency above 0.0001, which together covered over 98% of the repertoires. A TCS score was defined as the ratio of F50 (clonal expansion) to E x V (chaos), with BLOSUM62-based TCRdist applied between CDR3 peptides within each V-J. Welch's t-statistics and random forest reduced 450 to 600 V-J features to roughly 13, which were used in a naive Bayes classifier (R e1071). The similarity between thyroid and blood repertoires was quantified using the Morisita-Horn index. In-frame beta chains were kept once TCRdb had trimmed the public reads at Q25 with fastp and called clones with MiXCR. Each entry is one CDR3 protein sequence, shown with its most common DNA and genes. TCRdb, not the original authors, processed these V and J calls. The sample profile shows around 800,000 distinct CDR3 sequences; more than 30% of them were found once. The ten most abundant clones make up approximately 8.7% of the sample.

The sequence derives from a man between 18 and 29 years old with Graves' hyperthyroidism. The sample taken for sequencing was blood.

CDR3 loop: CASREEGLGKLFF. The nucleotide sequence reads TGTGCCAGTAGGGAGGAGGGTCTCGGAAAACTGTTTTTT. Here the chain combines TRBV19 and TRBJ1-4; the D segment cannot be called with confidence. Measured from the cysteine to the phenylalanine, the CDR3 is 13 residues long. This entry keeps only the CDR3 DNA: 39 bases, framed from base 1. A distance of 15 bases separates the germline ends of V and J, which lose 6 bases and 10 bases respectively. Per the germline V gene (reference sequence), LNHDA is the CDR1 and SQIVND is the CDR2.